This T cell receptor (beta chain) was found in a study of molecular identifiers for immune sequencing clone quantification. Overall study findings and caveats: Naive cells had under 1% of molecules in clones above 20 RNA copies, effectors over 99%.

Using 10%, 30% or 50% RNA, naive CD8 libraries were derived from approximately 22,000 to 940,000 sorted cells. Naive CD8 T cells were picked out by sorting for CD8+CD4-CCR7+CD45RA+. Notes on this clonotype: What it binds is unknown.

As previously described, bulk TCR libraries were made using listed TCR primers. One entry per CDR3 protein, called by TCRdb with MiXCR from the PCR reads. The sample lists about 510,000 distinct CDR3 sequences, 20% to 25% seen once, with about 0.8% in the top ten. Germline V gene lookup returns CDR1 MNHEY and CDR2 SVGAGI. V lost 1 base and J lost 4; bases outside the gene matches: 4. CDR3 length: 15 amino acids. The sequence was obtained from a human donor in good health. Some libraries in this study had Jurkat cell RNA spiked in. Sequencing was performed on naive CD8+ T cells from blood, with Jurkat cell RNA spiked in. This sample's subset: FACS-sorted CD8+CD4-CCR7+CD45RA+ naive T cells. This chain connects TRBV6-5 to TRBJ1-1; 9 bases map to TRBD1. In DNA form, the CDR3 reads TGTGCCAGCAGTTACTGGACAGGGGTTTTCACTGAAGCTTTCTTT. It yields the protein CASSYWTGVFTEAFF.